Described below is a single T cell receptor beta chain sequence and its context. The authors drew about 10 milliliters of peripheral blood from each donor. The data derive from a study of blood T cells in healthy people across ages. The V and J ends lost 6 bases and 7 bases, in that order; junction bases with no gene match: 15. Germline CDR1 reads DFQATT; CDR2 reads SNEGSKA (reference sequence). The CDR3 has 16 residues. A second PCR, run for about 7 to 11 cycles, used a sample-barcoded 5' primer plus a J-beta primer mix. Tagging of each cDNA molecule was performed by a template-switch adaptor with 12 random nucleotides. Each sample yielded at least 2.5 million CDR3-containing paired-end reads. TCRdb re-derived calls from the 5' RACE reads in MiXCR, one entry per CDR3 protein. The data show some 1.4 million distinct CDR3 sequences, with 35% to 45% seen just once and roughly 8.2% held by the top ten.

The chain uses TRBV20-1 and TRBJ2-1; 10 nucleotides line up with TRBD2. The sequenced sample consisted of blood. The TCR originated in a woman aged 18-30 years in good health. Written as DNA, the CDR3 is TGCAGTGCCTCGGGGGGATTAGCGGGAGGTGGTAATGAGCAGTTCTTC. Translation: CSASGGLAGGGNEQFF.